The following is a T cell receptor (beta chain) sequence with its context. Its antigen is unidentified. Treatment noted: approximately nine-day PBMC culture with coronavirus spike peptide pools or control peptides (ViraFEST assay). The Oncomine TCR Beta short-read assay generated sequence data from the DNA of cultured CD4+ T cells. TCRdb recomputed calls from the PCR reads with MiXCR, one row per CDR3 protein. The sample consists of 25,000 or so distinct CDR3 sequences, about 40% of them appearing once. The entry originates in a study of vaccination and CD4 T cells after COVID-19. This CDR3 has 17 amino acids. Looked up from germline, CDR1 is DFQATT and CDR2 is SNEGSKA (reference sequence). Between the trimmed V and J ends, which lost 3 bases and 0 bases, there was a span of 18 bases.

The chain uses TRBV20-1 and TRBJ2-4; maybe TRBD2 (6 bases). The sequenced sample consisted of CD4+ T cells from blood, cultured in vitro. This clonotype originated in a human donor who had recovered from COVID-19. The CDR3 nucleotides are TGCAGTGCTAGTGAAACTGGGCAGGGACTAGCCAAAAACATTCAGTACTTC. This codes for CSASETGQGLAKNIQYF.